The rows below give T cell receptor beta chains drawn from one sample of a study of T cells in Graves' hyperthyroidism and ophthalmopathy. Each CDR3 protein is one row after TCRdb ran MiXCR on the multiplex PCR reads. The profile shows about 570,000 distinct CDR3 sequences, 14% of them singletons. The specimen sequenced was blood. The source is a middle-aged woman with Graves' hyperthyroidism. Both conserved end residues are part of each CDR3. The order of the fields is D gene, clone size, V gene, J gene, CDR3 protein, CDR3 DNA. The D gene is left open where the match is weak. Size is omitted from some rows. Given values are once, few, many or a class for expanded clones.

NA	few	TRBV2	TRBJ2-7	CASSSGPPYEQYF	TGTGCCAGCAGTTCCGGGCCCCCGTACGAGCAGTACTTC
NA	many	TRBV12-3/TRBV12-4	TRBJ2-1	CASSFYGRNEQFF	TGTGCCAGCAGTTTTTACGGTCGGAATGAGCAGTTCTTC
TRBD1	NA	TRBV25-1	TRBJ2-1	CASSELTGETKYNEQFF	TGTGCCAGCAGTGAATTGACAGGGGAGACTAAATACAATGAGCAGTTCTTC
NA	few	TRBV27	TRBJ2-1	CASSLLYRNEQFF	TGTGCCAGCAGTTTACTCTACAGAAATGAGCAGTTCTTC
NA	many	TRBV18	TRBJ2-2	CASSPTQASTGELFF	TGTGCCAGCTCACCGACCCAGGCGAGCACCGGGGAGCTGTTTTTT
NA	many	TRBV6-2/TRBV6-3	TRBJ2-3	CASSYSERELDTQYF	TGTGCCAGCAGTTACTCGGAGAGGGAATTAGATACGCAGTATTTT
NA	few	TRBV6-5	TRBJ2-1	CASSYKWTGPSGEQFF	TGTGCCAGCAGTTACAAGTGGACTGGGCCCTCGGGTGAGCAGTTCTTC
NA	many	TRBV3-1	TRBJ2-4	CASSQDGENIQYF	TGTGCCAGCAGCCAAGACGGGGAAAACATTCAGTACTTC
TRBD1	many	TRBV9	TRBJ2-7	CASSPGQVSYEQYF	TGTGCCAGCAGCCCCGGACAGGTATCCTACGAGCAGTACTTC
NA	many	TRBV7-2	TRBJ1-2	CASSLNRDGYTF	TGTGCCAGCAGCCTTAACAGGGATGGCTACACCTTC
NA	few	TRBV28	TRBJ1-4	CASTTGRMREKLFF	TGTGCCAGTACCACAGGGCGCATGAGAGAAAAACTGTTTTTT
TRBD1	many	TRBV6-1	TRBJ2-7	CASRQGQGAFYEQYF	TGTGCCAGCAGACAAGGACAGGGGGCCTTCTACGAGCAGTACTTC
NA	few	TRBV19	TRBJ2-1	CASSTAPYSYNEQFF	TGTGCCAGTAGTACCGCTCCGTACTCCTACAATGAGCAGTTCTTC
NA	NA	TRBV7-2	TRBJ1-3	CVSSLKDVSSGNTIYF	TGTGTCAGCAGCTTAAAAGACGTATCCTCTGGAAACACCATATATTTT
NA	many	TRBV5-8	TRBJ1-2	CASSLSGAGSYTF	TGTGCCAGCAGCTTGTCAGGGGCCGGGAGCTACACCTTC
NA	many	TRBV28	TRBJ2-7	CASSFSHAWGEQYF	TGTGCCAGCAGTTTCTCACACGCCTGGGGGGAGCAGTACTTC
TRBD2	many	TRBV20-1	TRBJ2-7	CSATQGLAVYEQYF	TGCAGTGCGACCCAGGGACTAGCAGTCTACGAGCAGTACTTC
NA	many	TRBV5-6	TRBJ2-2	CASSSTGRSDTGELFF	TGTGCCAGCAGCTCTACAGGGAGGTCGGACACCGGGGAGCTGTTTTTT
NA	NA	TRBV19	TRBJ2-2	CASKIVENTGELFF	TGTGCCAGTAAAATCGTAGAGAACACCGGGGAGCTGTTTTTT
TRBD1	few	TRBV5-1	TRBJ2-1	CASSKRTGVNEQFF	TGCGCCAGCAGCAAAAGGACAGGGGTCAATGAGCAGTTCTTC
TRBD1	many	TRBV20-1	TRBJ1-1	CSSPGTGATEAFF	TGCAGCTCTCCCGGGACAGGGGCCACTGAAGCTTTCTTT
NA	few	TRBV5-6	TRBJ2-7	CASSLDLSYSYEQYF	TGTGCCAGCAGCTTGGATCTGAGCTACTCCTACGAGCAGTACTTC
NA	NA	TRBV19	TRBJ2-7	CASSDRFGGAPYEQHF	TGTGCCAGTAGCGACCGCTTTGGGGGGGCTCCCTACGAGCAGCACTTC
TRBD1	many	TRBV2	TRBJ1-4	CASSLGQAAEKLFF	TGTGCCAGCAGCCTCGGACAGGCCGCTGAAAAACTGTTTTTT
TRBD1	NA	TRBV6-1	TRBJ2-3	CASRGTGGRLTNTQYF	TGTGCCAGCAGAGGCACAGGGGGCCGACTGACTAATACGCAGTATTTT
TRBD1	many	TRBV5-1	TRBJ1-1	CASSLAETGGPEAFF	TGCGCCAGCAGCTTGGCCGAGACAGGGGGCCCTGAAGCTTTCTTT
TRBD2	NA	TRBV10-2	TRBJ2-5	CASRDSGRGIETQYF	TGCGCCAGCAGGGATAGCGGGAGAGGGATAGAGACCCAGTACTTC
TRBD2	NA	TRBV11-2	TRBJ2-7	CASSPMGGPNEQYF	TGTGCCAGCAGCCCGATGGGAGGGCCGAACGAGCAGTACTTC
TRBD1	NA	TRBV9	TRBJ1-1	CASSDYRGGMNTEAFF	TGTGCCAGCAGCGACTACAGGGGAGGAATGAACACTGAAGCTTTCTTT
TRBD1	many	TRBV28	TRBJ2-7	CASSLRQGAREQYF	TGTGCCAGCAGTCTGAGACAGGGGGCGAGGGAGCAGTACTTC
NA	many	TRBV30	TRBJ2-2	CAWAVHNTGELFF	TGTGCCTGGGCTGTCCACAACACCGGGGAGCTGTTTTTT
NA	NA	TRBV6-1	TRBJ1-1	CASSLLPDRPHTEAFF	TGTGCCAGCAGCCTTCTTCCCGACAGGCCGCACACTGAAGCTTTCTTT
NA	many	TRBV27	TRBJ2-1	CASSNPEVANIVKFF	TGTGCCAGCAGTAACCCTGAGGTAGCCAACATAGTGAAGTTCTTC
TRBD1	NA	TRBV10-3	TRBJ2-4	CAISAAGTGRKNIQYF	TGTGCCATCAGTGCCGCTGGGACAGGGAGGAAAAACATTCAGTACTTC
NA	few	TRBV3-1	TRBJ1-2	CASSRDTGAVPTYGYTF	TGTGCCAGCAGTCGCGACACTGGCGCCGTTCCGACCTATGGCTACACCTTC
NA	many	TRBV11-3	TRBJ2-7	CASSLKGLYEQYF	TGTGCCAGCAGCTTGAAGGGCCTTTACGAGCAGTACTTC
NA	many	TRBV7-2	TRBJ2-5	CASSLGGARETQYF	TGTGCCAGCAGCTTAGGCGGGGCGCGAGAGACCCAGTACTTC
NA	NA	TRBV5-1	TRBJ2-7	CASSLARQGPYEQYF	TGCGCCAGCAGCTTGGCTCGGCAGGGACCCTACGAGCAGTACTTC
TRBD1	few	TRBV28	TRBJ1-5	CASSFGQGAQHF	TGTGCCAGCAGTTTCGGCCAGGGGGCCCAGCATTTT
TRBD2	many	TRBV3-1	TRBJ2-5	CASSQDWLAGEETQYF	TGTGCCAGCAGCCAAGATTGGCTAGCGGGAGAAGAGACCCAGTACTTC
NA	few	TRBV19	TRBJ1-2	CASRRGSGSYGYTF	TGTGCCAGTAGAAGGGGCAGTGGTAGCTATGGCTACACCTTC
NA	many	TRBV30	TRBJ2-1	CAWSPLTGRTYNEQFF	TGTGCCTGGAGCCCCCTGACAGGGAGGACCTACAATGAGCAGTTCTTC
TRBD1	NA	TRBV5-5	TRBJ1-6	CASSLGTASYEPLHF	TGTGCCAGCAGCCTAGGGACAGCCTCCTATGAACCCCTCCACTTT
TRBD2	many	TRBV24-1	TRBJ2-1	CATSDQTSGRRNEQFF	TGTGCCACCAGTGATCAGACTAGCGGGAGGAGGAATGAGCAGTTCTTC
NA	few	TRBV19	TRBJ2-7	CASSTGSPGYEQYF	TGTGCCAGTAGTACGGGGTCCCCTGGGTACGAGCAGTACTTC
NA	many	TRBV7-2	TRBJ2-1	CASSLDTGISYNEQFF	TGTGCCAGCAGCTTAGATACGGGCATTTCCTACAATGAGCAGTTCTTC